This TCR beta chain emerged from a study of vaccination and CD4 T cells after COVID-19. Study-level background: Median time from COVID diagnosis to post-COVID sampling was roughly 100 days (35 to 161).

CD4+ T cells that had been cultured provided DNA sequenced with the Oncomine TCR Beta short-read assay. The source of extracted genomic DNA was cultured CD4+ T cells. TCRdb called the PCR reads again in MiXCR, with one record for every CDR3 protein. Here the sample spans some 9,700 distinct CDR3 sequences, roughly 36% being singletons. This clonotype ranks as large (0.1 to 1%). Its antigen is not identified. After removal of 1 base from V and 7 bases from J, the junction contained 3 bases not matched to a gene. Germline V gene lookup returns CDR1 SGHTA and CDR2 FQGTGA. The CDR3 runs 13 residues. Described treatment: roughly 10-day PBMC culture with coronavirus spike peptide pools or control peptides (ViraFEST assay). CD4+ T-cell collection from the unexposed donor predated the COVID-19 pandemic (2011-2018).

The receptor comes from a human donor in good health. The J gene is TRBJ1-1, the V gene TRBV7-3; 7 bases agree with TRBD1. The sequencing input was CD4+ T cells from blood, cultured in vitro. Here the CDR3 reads CASSLSRDSEAFF. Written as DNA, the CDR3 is TGTGCCAGCAGCTTAAGCCGGGACAGTGAAGCTTTCTTT.